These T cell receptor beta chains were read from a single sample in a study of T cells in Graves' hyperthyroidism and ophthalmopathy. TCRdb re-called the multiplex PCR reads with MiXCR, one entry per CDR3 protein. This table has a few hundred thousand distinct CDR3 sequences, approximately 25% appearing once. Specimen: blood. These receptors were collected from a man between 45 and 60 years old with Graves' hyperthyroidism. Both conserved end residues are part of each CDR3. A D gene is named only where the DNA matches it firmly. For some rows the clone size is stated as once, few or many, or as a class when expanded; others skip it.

CDR3aa: CASSQGVSSGYEQYF; CDR3nt: TGTGCCAGCAGCCAAGGTGTGTCTAGCGGGTACGAGCAGTACTTC; abundance: NA; d_gene: TRBD2; j_gene: TRBJ2-7; v_gene: TRBV4-2
CDR3aa: CASGGRGGGETQYF; CDR3nt: TGTGCCAGCGGGGGACGGGGGGGAGGGGAGACCCAGTACTTC; abundance: many; d_gene: TRBD2; j_gene: TRBJ2-5; v_gene: TRBV2
CDR3aa: CASTKRGPTDTQYF; CDR3nt: TGTGCCAGCACCAAAAGGGGACCCACAGATACGCAGTATTTT; abundance: NA; d_gene: NA; j_gene: TRBJ2-3; v_gene: TRBV28
CDR3aa: CASIRGGEVDEAFF; CDR3nt: TGTGCCAGCATCCGGGGGGGGGAGGTGGATGAAGCTTTCTTT; abundance: many; d_gene: NA; j_gene: TRBJ1-1; v_gene: TRBV28
CDR3aa: CASSGPDGQGEQFF; CDR3nt: TGCGCCAGCAGTGGGCCCGACGGGCAAGGAGAGCAGTTCTTC; abundance: few; d_gene: NA; j_gene: TRBJ2-1; v_gene: TRBV10-1
CDR3aa: CATSRGSLMDTQYF; CDR3nt: TGTGCCACCAGCAGGGGCTCCTTGATGGATACGCAGTATTTT; abundance: once; d_gene: NA; j_gene: TRBJ2-3; v_gene: TRBV24-1
CDR3aa: CASSRDSVDTQYF; CDR3nt: TGTGCCAGCAGTCGGGACAGCGTAGATACGCAGTATTTT; abundance: NA; d_gene: TRBD1; j_gene: TRBJ2-3; v_gene: TRBV6-4
CDR3aa: CSASGRPDTQYF; CDR3nt: TGCAGTGCTAGCGGGAGGCCAGATACGCAGTATTTT; abundance: NA; d_gene: TRBD2; j_gene: TRBJ2-3; v_gene: TRBV20-1
CDR3aa: CAISAASYNEQFF; CDR3nt: TGTGCCATCTCGGCTGCCTCCTACAATGAGCAGTTCTTC; abundance: many; d_gene: NA; j_gene: TRBJ2-1; v_gene: TRBV10-3
CDR3aa: CSARDGSDRASPLHF; CDR3nt: TGCAGTGCTAGAGATGGTAGCGACAGGGCTTCACCCCTCCACTTT; abundance: few; d_gene: TRBD1; j_gene: TRBJ1-6; v_gene: TRBV20-1
CDR3aa: CSVGTAREETQYF; CDR3nt: TGCAGCGTCGGGACAGCTAGGGAAGAGACCCAGTACTTC; abundance: few; d_gene: TRBD1; j_gene: TRBJ2-5; v_gene: TRBV29-1
CDR3aa: CAISTASKNIQYF; CDR3nt: TGTGCCATCTCGACAGCTTCCAAAAACATTCAGTACTTC; abundance: few; d_gene: NA; j_gene: TRBJ2-4; v_gene: TRBV7-2
CDR3aa: CASSTVAGESTQYF; CDR3nt: TGTGCCAGCAGCACAGTAGCGGGAGAATCGACCCAGTACTTC; abundance: once; d_gene: TRBD2; j_gene: TRBJ2-5; v_gene: TRBV5-4
CDR3aa: CASSLLTALAGGLDEQFF; CDR3nt: TGTGCCAGCAGCTTACTTACCGCGCTAGCGGGAGGATTAGATGAGCAGTTCTTC; abundance: NA; d_gene: TRBD2; j_gene: TRBJ2-1; v_gene: TRBV13
CDR3aa: CASRTDTDTQYF; CDR3nt: TGTGCCAGCAGGACAGACACAGATACGCAGTATTTT; abundance: many; d_gene: NA; j_gene: TRBJ2-3; v_gene: TRBV2
CDR3aa: CASRVWGEAFF; CDR3nt: TGTGCCAGCAGAGTTTGGGGTGAAGCTTTCTTT; abundance: many; d_gene: NA; j_gene: TRBJ1-1; v_gene: TRBV2
CDR3aa: CAIRGPGLADNEQFF; CDR3nt: TGTGCCATCAGGGGCCCCGGACTAGCGGACAATGAGCAGTTCTTC; abundance: NA; d_gene: TRBD2; j_gene: TRBJ2-1; v_gene: TRBV10-3